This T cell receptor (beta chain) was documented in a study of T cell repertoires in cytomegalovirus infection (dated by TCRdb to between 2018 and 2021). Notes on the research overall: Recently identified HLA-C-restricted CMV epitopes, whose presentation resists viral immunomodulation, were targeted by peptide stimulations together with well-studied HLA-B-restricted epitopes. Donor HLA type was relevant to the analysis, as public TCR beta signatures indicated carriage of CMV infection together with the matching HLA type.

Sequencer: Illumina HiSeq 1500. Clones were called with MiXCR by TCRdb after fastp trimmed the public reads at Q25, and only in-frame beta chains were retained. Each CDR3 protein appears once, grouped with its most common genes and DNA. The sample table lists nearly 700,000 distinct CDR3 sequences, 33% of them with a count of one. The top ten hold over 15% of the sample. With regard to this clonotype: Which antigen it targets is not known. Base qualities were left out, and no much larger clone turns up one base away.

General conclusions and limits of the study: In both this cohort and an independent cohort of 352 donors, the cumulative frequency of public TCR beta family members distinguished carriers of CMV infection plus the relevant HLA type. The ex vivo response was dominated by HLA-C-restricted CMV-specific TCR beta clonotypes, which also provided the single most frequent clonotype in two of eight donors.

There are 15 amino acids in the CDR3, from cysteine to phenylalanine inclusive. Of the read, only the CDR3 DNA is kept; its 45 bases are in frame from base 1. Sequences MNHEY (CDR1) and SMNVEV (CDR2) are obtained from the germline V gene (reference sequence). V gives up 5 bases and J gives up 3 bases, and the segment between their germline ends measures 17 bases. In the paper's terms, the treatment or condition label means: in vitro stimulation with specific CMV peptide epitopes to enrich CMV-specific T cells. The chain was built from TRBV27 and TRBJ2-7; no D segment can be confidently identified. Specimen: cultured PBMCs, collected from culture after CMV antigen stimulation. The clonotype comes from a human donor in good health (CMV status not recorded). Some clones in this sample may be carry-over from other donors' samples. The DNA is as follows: TGTGCCAGCAGTCCGACCCCAGCGTTAAACTACGAGCAGTACTTC. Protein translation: CASSPTPALNYEQYF.